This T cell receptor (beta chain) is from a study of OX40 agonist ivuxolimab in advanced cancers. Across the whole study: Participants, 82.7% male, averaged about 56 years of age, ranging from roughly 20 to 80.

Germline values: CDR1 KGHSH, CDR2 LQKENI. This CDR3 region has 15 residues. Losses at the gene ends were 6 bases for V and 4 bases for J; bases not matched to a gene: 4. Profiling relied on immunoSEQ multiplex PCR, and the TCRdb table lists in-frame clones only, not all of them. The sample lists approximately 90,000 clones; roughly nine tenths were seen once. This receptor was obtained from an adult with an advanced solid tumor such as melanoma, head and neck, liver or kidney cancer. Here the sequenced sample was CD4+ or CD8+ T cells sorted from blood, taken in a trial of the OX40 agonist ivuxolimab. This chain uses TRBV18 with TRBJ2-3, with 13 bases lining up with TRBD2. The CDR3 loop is CASSLGLAGSDTQYF. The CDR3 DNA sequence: TGTGCCAGCTCCCTGGGACTAGCGGGATCAGATACGCAGTATTTT. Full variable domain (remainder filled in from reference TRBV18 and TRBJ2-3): NAGVMQNPRHLVRRRGQEARLRCSPMKGHSHVYWYRQLPEEGLKFMVYLQKENIIDESGMPKERFSAEFPKEGPSILRIQQVVRGDSAAYFCASSLGLAGSDTQYFGPGTRLTVL.